What follows are 18 T cell receptor beta chains derived from one specimen sequenced in a study of blood T cell repertoires in COVID-19 (dated by TCRdb to 2018 to 2020). Receptors were amplified or captured by the immunoSEQ multiplex PCR assay. TCRdb carries this immuneACCESS record with in-frame sequences only. Its versions omit some clonotypes, under half of them owing to an unresolved V gene in the studies checked, with the rest unexplained. This sample is represented by around 200,000 clones; around 90% of them were singletons. Of the sample, over 1% is held by the ten largest clones. Specimen: PBMCs or T cells enriched from blood (not recorded which). The source of these receptors is a man younger than 45 who had recovered from COVID-19.

The chain has TRBV7-9 and TRBJ1-2; D is uncertain. The CDR3 has 15 amino acids. V was clipped by 1 base and J by 8 bases, with 17 bases between them. CDR1 SEHNR and CDR2 FQNEAQ come from the germline V gene (reference sequence). CDR3 loop: CASSLDVSLPRGYTF. CDR3 in DNA: TGTGCCAGCAGCTTAGATGTCAGCCTCCCGCGGGGCTACACCTTC.

The gene calls are TRBV10-1 and TRBJ2-7, with TRBD2 matching over 15 bases. V shed 3 bases, J shed 6 bases, and the junction held 9 bases outside the gene matches. The CDR3 is 17 amino acids. The germline gives CDR1 WNHNN, CDR2 SYGVQD (reference sequence). The CDR3 bases are TGCGCCAGCAGTGACTTAGGAGGGACTAGCGGGAGGTCCGAGCAGTACTTC. This encodes CASSDLGGTSGRSEQYF.

The chain combines TRBV11-2 with TRBJ1-1; TRBD1 matches at 12 bases. Germline CDR1 and CDR2: SGHAT and FQNNGV. The CDR3 has 16 amino acids. V was clipped by 4 bases and J by 4 bases; unmatched bases: 7. This CDR3 reads CASSSGTGGRSTEAFF. CDR3 bases: TGTGCCAGCAGCTCCGGGACAGGGGGCCGGAGCACTGAAGCTTTCTTT.

The rearrangement joins TRBV14 to TRBJ1-1; 8 bases are a match to TRBD1. The germline CDR1 and CDR2 sequences are SGHDN and FVKESK. Trimming took 5 bases from V and 2 from J; bases not matched to a gene: 4. The CDR3 totals 14 residues. The CDR3 here is CASSGQGRNTEAFF. DNA for the CDR3: TGTGCCAGCAGCGGACAGGGACGAAACACTGAAGCTTTCTTT.

V is TRBV5-6 and J is TRBJ2-5; 8 bases agree with TRBD1. The CDR3 loop spans 14 amino acids. The germline CDR1 and CDR2 sequences are SGHDT and YYEEEE. With 2 bases clipped from V and 3 bases from J, the junction kept 3 bases outside the gene matches. The CDR3 DNA reads as TGTGCCAGCAGCTTCGGGACAGGAAAAGAGACCCAGTACTTC. It codes for CASSFGTGKETQYF. Looking up the rest from reference TRBV5-6 and TRBJ2-5 gives the full variable domain: DAGVTQSPTHLIKTRGQQVTLRCSPKSGHDTVSWYQQALGQGPQFIFQYYEEEERQRGNFPDRFSGHQFPNYSSELNVNALLLGDSALYLCASSFGTGKETQYFGPGTRLLVL.

The chain combines TRBV2 with TRBJ2-1, with 10 positions matching TRBD2. The germline V gene has CDR1 SNHLY and CDR2 FYNNEI. This CDR3 is built from 15 residues. Unmatched junction bases numbered 4, after V lost 0 bases and J lost 8 bases. The CDR3 loop is CASSEAIGLADEQFF. The CDR3 DNA is TGTGCCAGCAGTGAAGCGATCGGACTAGCGGATGAGCAGTTCTTC.

The rearrangement links TRBV12-5 to TRBJ1-2, with D unresolved. Germline V CDR1 and CDR2: LGHNT, FRNRAP. V lost 4 bases and J 4 bases, leaving 7 bases between the germline ends. The CDR3 is made up of 12 amino acids. The CDR3 region has the DNA TGTGCTAGTGGTTCAACTGTCTATGGCTACACCTTC. Encoded protein: CASGSTVYGYTF.

The chain is built from TRBV9 and TRBJ2-4, with unresolved D. The CDR3 contains 15 residues. Looked up from germline, CDR1 is SGDLS and CDR2 is YYNGEE. Trimming left V 0 bases short and J 6 bases short, with 13 bases between. CDR3 nucleotide sequence: TGTGCCAGCAGCGTAGATCTAGGCCAGTCAAACATTCAGTACTTC. Its translation: CASSVDLGQSNIQYF.

The chain recombines TRBV18 with TRBJ2-7; 7 bases map to TRBD1. J lost 2 bases, V lost 3 bases, and 10 bases had no gene match. The germline CDR1 and CDR2 sequences are KGHSH and LQKENI. The CDR3 extends over 16 amino acids. In DNA form, the CDR3 reads TGTGCCAGCTCACCGACGCCGCCGGGACAGACCTACGAGCAGTACTTC. This translates into CASSPTPPGQTYEQYF.

The gene calls are TRBV5-6 and TRBJ2-4, with a weak D call TRBD2 (5 bases). The V end was cut by 1 base, the J end by 1 base, with 12 bases between. The CDR3 is 16 amino acids. CDR1 is SGHDT and CDR2 is YYEEEE in the germline V gene. CDR3 sequence: CASSLLASWAKNIQYF. The CDR3 coding sequence is TGTGCCAGCAGCTTGTTGGCTAGCTGGGCCAAAAACATTCAGTACTTC.

Only one count was recorded for this clone. This chain joins TRBV2 and TRBJ2-7, with 9 nucleotides matching TRBD1. Germline V lookup: CDR1 SNHLY, CDR2 FYNNEI. The CDR3 is made up of 14 amino acids. Unmatched junction bases numbered 7, after V lost 8 bases and J lost 2 bases. The CDR3 DNA sequence: TGTGCCAGCTTGGACAGGGGAAAGCCCTACGAGCAGTACTTC. This codes for CASLDRGKPYEQYF.

J is TRBJ2-7 and V is TRBV2; maybe TRBD2 (5 bases). Germline lookup yields CDR1 SNHLY and CDR2 FYNNEI. V was pared by 8 bases and J by 6 bases, with 20 bases between. This CDR3 is 14 amino acids long. CDR3 coding DNA: TGTGCCAGCGACGTCAGCGGAACCTTGCTCGAGCAGTACTTC. Its protein product is CASDVSGTLLEQYF. Using reference TRBV2 and TRBJ2-7 for the parts outside the CDR3, the full variable domain is EPEVTQTPSHQVTQMGQEVILRCVPISNHLYFYWYRQILGQKVEFLVSFYNNEISEKSEIFDDQFSVERPDGSNFTLKIRSTKLEDSAMYFCASDVSGTLLEQYFGPGTRLTVT.

The chain links TRBV5-1 to TRBJ1-3, with D unclear. V was pared by 0 bases and J by 0 bases, with 4 bases between. The CDR3 contains 14 residues. Germline loops: CDR1 SGHRS, CDR2 YFSETQ. DNA for the CDR3: TGCGCCAGCAGCTTGGACAGCTCTGGAAACACCATATATTTT. This translates into CASSLDSSGNTIYF.

This sequence joins TRBV28 and TRBJ1-5; 7 nucleotides agree with TRBD1. CDR1 and CDR2 from the germline V gene are MDHEN and SYDVKM. Trimming removed 6 bases from V and 0 bases from J; junction bases left unmatched: 11. The CDR3 runs 17 residues. The CDR3 DNA is TGTGCCAGCAGACCGGGACAGCCTAGCTATAGCAATCAGCCCCAGCATTTT. This translates into CASRPGQPSYSNQPQHF.

This chain uses TRBV2 with TRBJ1-2; no clear D. This CDR3 comprises 14 residues. The V gene lost 4 bases and the J gene lost 0 bases, with 9 bases spanning the gap. Germline V gene data show CDR1 as SNHLY and CDR2 as FYNNEI. CDR3: CASSAPVANYGYTF. As DNA, the CDR3 is TGTGCCAGCAGTGCCCCGGTCGCTAACTATGGCTACACCTTC.

Turning to this clone: Different DNA sequences within this sample yield the same CDR3. The chain is built from TRBV7-9 and TRBJ1-4; 9 bases are a match to TRBD1. The CDR3 loop spans 15 amino acids. CDR1 is SEHNR, CDR2 FQNEAQ, per germline (reference sequence). After removal of 1 base from V and 8 bases from J, the junction contained 5 bases not matched to a gene. CDR3 DNA sequence: TGTGCCAGCAGCTTAGGGGACAGGGATGAAGAAAAACTGTTTTTT. This codes for CASSLGDRDEEKLFF.

This clone appeared once. This chain uses TRBV11-2 with TRBJ1-1; D remains ambiguous. V was trimmed by 1 base and J by 2 bases, leaving 5 bases between them. The CDR3 contains 13 residues. Germline lookup yields CDR1 SGHAT and CDR2 FQNNGV. Written as DNA, the CDR3 is TGTGCCAGCAGCTTAGGACTTAACACTGAAGCTTTCTTT. This encodes CASSLGLNTEAFF.

This clone was detected only a few times. The sample holds other DNA sequences that translate to the same CDR3. The CDR3 DNA sequence: TGTGCCAGCAGTGAGGGGACAGGGCCCTACGAGCAGTACTTC. It translates to CASSEGTGPYEQYF. The chain carries TRBV6-1 and TRBJ2-7, with 9 bases fitting TRBD1. CDR1 is MNHNS, CDR2 SASEGT, per germline. The ends lost 3 bases at V and 2 bases at J; junction bases unmatched: 2. The CDR3 has 14 residues.